The 30 T cell receptor beta chains below all came from one sample that was sequenced in a study of T cell responses to AZD1222 COVID-19 vaccine. Repertoires were generated with immunoSEQ multiplex PCR, while TCRdb's copy carries only in-frame clones and drops some. Here the sample spans 150,000 or so clones, around 90% being singletons. Sequencing used peripheral blood, obtained 28 days after the second AZD1222 dose. The source is an adult who received the AZD1222 COVID-19 vaccine.

This clone was seen only once. The DNA of the CDR3 is TGCGCCAGCAGCCAATCGAGCCGAACGAACACCGGGGAGCTGTTTTTT. It specifies CASSQSSRTNTGELFF. The chain is built from TRBV4-1 and TRBJ2-2; D ambiguous. CDR1 MGHRA and CDR2 YSYEKL come from the germline V gene. This CDR3 has 16 amino acids. V was shortened by 2 bases and J by 0 bases, with 10 bases between the two germline ends.

The V gene is TRBV7-6, the J gene TRBJ1-1; D possibly corresponds to TRBD1 (6 bases). Germline CDR1 SGHVS, CDR2 FNYEAQ. The V end lost 2 bases, the J end lost 0 bases, and 16 bases lay between the germline ends. The length of the CDR3 is 17 residues. CDR3 DNA sequence: TGTGCCAGCAGCTTAATCCAGGGGCCGGGGATGAACACTGAAGCTTTCTTT. Translation gives CASSLIQGPGMNTEAFF.

The chain carries TRBV4-1 and TRBJ1-3; TRBD1 matches at 9 bases. From germline, CDR1 is MGHRA and CDR2 YSYEKL. The CDR3 length is 16 residues. V was pared by 2 bases and J by 2 bases, with 4 bases of the junction left unmatched. The CDR3 DNA follows: TGCGCCAGCAGCCAACCACGGGACAGGGCTGGAAACACCATATATTTT. It yields the protein CASSQPRDRAGNTIYF.

This clone has just one count. This sequence joins TRBV30 and TRBJ2-2, with 14 bases identical to TRBD2. V dropped 1 base and J dropped 6; count of bases not matched to a gene: 4. Germline V gene lookup returns CDR1 GTSNPN and CDR2 SVGIG (reference sequence). The CDR3 spans 16 residues. DNA of the CDR3: TGTGCCTGGAGTGGGTGGACTAGCGGGAGGCCCGGGGAGCTGTTTTTT. Its translation: CAWSGWTSGRPGELFF.

The CDR3 DNA follows: TGCGCCAGCAGCACCACCGGGACTAGCGGCAATGAGCAGTTCTTC. This gives the protein CASSTTGTSGNEQFF. The chain employs TRBV5-1 and TRBJ2-1, with 11 bases identical to TRBD2. The CDR3 runs 15 residues. After removal of 4 bases from V and 6 bases from J, the junction contained 6 bases not matched to a gene. The germline V gene has CDR1 SGHRS and CDR2 YFSETQ.

The chain is built from TRBV2 and TRBJ1-2, with a weak D call TRBD1 (6 bases). This CDR3 is built from 14 residues. Trimming shortened V by 3 bases and J by 6 bases, and 14 bases separated the two germline ends. Looked up from germline, CDR1 is SNHLY and CDR2 is FYNNEI. The CDR3 loop reads CASSDYGRGDGYTF. The DNA of the CDR3 is TGTGCCAGCAGTGACTACGGCAGGGGCGATGGCTACACCTTC. The whole variable domain, filled in from reference TRBV2 and TRBJ1-2, reads EPEVTQTPSHQVTQMGQEVILRCVPISNHLYFYWYRQILGQKVEFLVSFYNNEISEKSEIFDDQFSVERPDGSNFTLKIRSTKLEDSAMYFCASSDYGRGDGYTFGSGTRLTVV.

The V call is TRBV30, the J call TRBJ2-7, with 13 bases fitting TRBD2. With V trimmed by 2 bases and J by 4 bases, 2 bases remained unmatched. This CDR3 is 14 amino acids long. Germline-derived CDR1 and CDR2 are GTSNPN and SVGIG (reference sequence). The CDR3 here is CAWSRTSGRYEQYF. The CDR3 coding sequence is TGTGCCTGGAGTCGGACTAGCGGGAGATACGAGCAGTACTTC.

This chain connects TRBV18 to TRBJ1-6; TRBD1 matches at 8 bases. J lost 7 bases, V lost 6 bases, and 5 bases had no gene match. This CDR3 region has 14 residues. Germline lookup yields CDR1 KGHSH and CDR2 LQKENI. The CDR3 spells CASSPTGDNSPLHF. The DNA for the CDR3 is TGTGCCAGCTCCCCGACAGGGGACAATTCACCCCTCCACTTT.

The rearrangement joins TRBV20-1 to TRBJ2-7, with D unclear. The germline CDR1 and CDR2 sequences are DFQATT and SNEGSKA (reference sequence). The V end lost 7 bases, the J end lost 5 bases, and 12 bases lay between the germline ends. There are 11 residues in the CDR3. CDR3 DNA: TGCAGTGGGGAAGGATCCCACGAGCAGTACTTC. Amino acids: CSGEGSHEQYF.

The V gene is TRBV27, the J gene TRBJ2-7; D tentatively fits TRBD1 or TRBD2 (6 bases each). Germline V lookup: CDR1 MNHEY, CDR2 SMNVEV (reference sequence). V was shortened by 6 bases and J by 4 bases, with 13 bases between the two germline ends. The CDR3 spans 13 residues. CDR3: CASSWGATYEQYF. The CDR3 coding sequence is TGTGCCAGCAGCTGGGGGGCAACGTACGAGCAGTACTTC.

The genes are TRBV5-1 and TRBJ2-7; 7 nucleotides line up with TRBD1. V was clipped by 4 bases and J by 4 bases; unmatched bases: 8. Per the germline V gene, CDR1 is SGHRS and CDR2 is YFSETQ. This CDR3 has 14 amino acids. This CDR3 reads CASSTGTAAYEQYF. The CDR3 bases are TGCGCCAGCAGCACCGGGACAGCCGCTTACGAGCAGTACTTC.

The rearrangement links TRBV5-8 to TRBJ1-2, with 7 bases aligning to TRBD1. The CDR3 contains 14 residues. The ends lost 4 bases at V and 5 bases at J; junction bases unmatched: 8. Germline loops: CDR1 SGHTS, CDR2 YDEGEE. CDR3 in amino acids: CASSPGQNKYGYTF. CDR3 coding DNA: TGTGCCAGCAGCCCGGGACAGAATAAGTATGGCTACACCTTC.

The chain couples TRBV6-6 to TRBJ1-1, with TRBD1 identical over 7 bases. CDR3 length: 13 amino acids. V gave up 7 bases and J gave up 0 bases; unmatched junction bases: 2. Germline loops: CDR1 MNHNY, CDR2 SVGAGI (reference sequence). Here the CDR3 DNA reads TGTGCCAGCAAGGGACAGATGAACACTGAAGCTTTCTTT. It is translated as CASKGQMNTEAFF.

The chain combines TRBV7-3 with TRBJ2-1; 7 nucleotides line up with TRBD2. Looked up from germline, CDR1 is SGHTA and CDR2 is FQGTGA. This CDR3 region has 13 residues. Unmatched junction bases numbered 1, after V lost 1 base and J lost 7 bases. Here the CDR3 reads CASSLRGGNEQFF. CDR3 nucleotides: TGTGCCAGCAGCTTAAGGGGAGGGAATGAGCAGTTCTTC.

The J gene is TRBJ1-2, the V gene TRBV29-1; TRBD1 matches 9 bases. This CDR3 contains 12 residues. V was pared by 6 bases and J by 4 bases, with 3 bases of the junction left unmatched. Germline loops: CDR1 SQVTM, CDR2 ANQGSEA. DNA of the CDR3: TGCAGCGTGGACAGGGGTTCCTATGGCTACACCTTC. This gives the protein CSVDRGSYGYTF. The variable domain in full, with the rest retrieved from reference TRBV29-1 and TRBJ1-2, is SAVISQKPSRDICQRGTSLTIQCQVDSQVTMMFWYRQQPGQSLTLIATANQGSEATYESGFVIDKFPISRPNLTFSTLTVSNMSPEDSSIYLCSVDRGSYGYTFGSGTRLTVV.

The chain uses TRBV7-3 and TRBJ1-1, with D uncertain. V shed 5 bases and J shed 3 bases, with 10 bases lying between them. Germline CDR1 SGHTA, CDR2 FQGTGA. The CDR3 consists of 13 residues. The CDR3 region has the DNA TGTGCCAGCAGCCTCAGGAGGGACACTGAAGCTTTCTTT. Protein sequence: CASSLRRDTEAFF.

The chain links TRBV19 to TRBJ1-2; D is uncertain. With 5 bases removed from V and 0 bases from J, the gap between germline ends came to 7 bases. CDR1 and CDR2 (germline): LNHDA, SQIVND (reference sequence). The CDR3 spans 13 residues. The CDR3 coding sequence is TGTGCCAGTAGTTCTCGAGCTAACTATGGCTACACCTTC. Translation: CASSSRANYGYTF.

The DNA of the CDR3 is TGTGCCAGCAGTGGGCTAGCGGCCAACTACAATGAGCAGTTCTTC. This gives the protein CASSGLAANYNEQFF. The J gene is TRBJ2-1, the V gene TRBV2, with 7 bases identical to TRBD2. The CDR3 runs to 15 residues. V shed 4 bases and J 3 bases; nucleotides not matched to a gene: 6. Germline CDR1 and CDR2: SNHLY and FYNNEI.

A remark on this clone: The junction and the germline gene differ at one end; a read error may be behind it. The chain combines TRBV2 with TRBJ1-1; 9 bases agree with TRBD1. Germline V gene lookup returns CDR1 SNHLY and CDR2 FYNNEI. The CDR3 runs 13 residues. DNA of the CDR3: TGTGCCAGTGATGGACAGGGGAACGCTGAAGCTTTCTTT. As protein: CASDGQGNAEAFF.

This chain joins TRBV6-6 and TRBJ1-1; no clear D. Trimming removed 2 bases at V and 4 bases at J, with 5 bases between. Germline V gene data show CDR1 as MNHNY and CDR2 as SVGAGI (reference sequence). The CDR3 has 12 residues. The CDR3 DNA reads as TGTGCCAGCAGTTACGCGGGCACTGAAGCTTTCTTT. Amino acid sequence: CASSYAGTEAFF.

The chain is built from TRBV27 and TRBJ2-3, with D perhaps TRBD2 (5 bases). V shed 4 bases and J shed 0 bases, with 8 bases lying between them. The CDR3 covers 14 residues. The V gene's germline CDR1 is MNHEY and CDR2 SMNVEV (reference sequence). CDR3 residues: CASSWRGSTDTQYF. The CDR3 nucleotides read TGTGCCAGCAGTTGGCGCGGGAGCACAGATACGCAGTATTTT.

The J gene is TRBJ1-1, the V gene TRBV7-9, with D possibly TRBD1 on 6 matching bases. The germline gives CDR1 SEHNR, CDR2 FQNEAQ (reference sequence). V was trimmed by 1 base and J by 6 bases, leaving 12 bases between them. CDR3 length: 14 amino acids. In DNA, the CDR3 is TGTGCCAGCAGCTTAGAAGGGGGGTTCCCTGAAGCTTTCTTT. It yields the protein CASSLEGGFPEAFF.

In regard to this clone: Other DNA sequences from this sample encode an identical CDR3 as well. This sequence joins TRBV29-1 and TRBJ1-1, with D maybe TRBD1 (5 bases). Trimming cost V 4 bases and J 0 bases, with 15 bases left between them. Germline CDR1 and CDR2: SQVTM and ANQGSEA. This CDR3 region has 15 residues. In nucleotides, the CDR3 is TGCAGCGTTGGTCCCGGGTGGGGCATGAACACTGAAGCTTTCTTT. Protein sequence: CSVGPGWGMNTEAFF.

This clone came up once. The genes are TRBV27 and TRBJ1-6, with TRBD1 matching over 11 bases. V gave up 1 base and J gave up 9 bases; unmatched junction bases: 8. This CDR3 region has 17 residues. Germline values: CDR1 MNHEY, CDR2 SMNVEV (reference sequence). The CDR3 sequence: CASSLLPGQGVGSPLHF. CDR3 sequence (DNA): TGTGCCAGCAGTTTATTACCGGGACAGGGGGTTGGTTCACCCCTCCACTTT.

V usage is TRBV18 and J usage is TRBJ1-1; possibly TRBD1 for D (6 bases). This CDR3 contains 13 residues. Trimming took 4 bases from V and 6 from J, leaving 12 bases between them. From germline, CDR1 is KGHSH and CDR2 LQKENI. Here the CDR3 DNA reads TGTGCCAGCTCACGGGCGGGGGCGTCTGAAGCTTTCTTT. Translated: CASSRAGASEAFF.

The genes are TRBV5-8 and TRBJ2-5; perhaps TRBD2 as D (6 bases). V was clipped by 4 bases and J by 5 bases, with 18 bases between them. Germline loops: CDR1 SGHTS, CDR2 YDEGEE. CDR3 size: 15 residues. The CDR3 DNA sequence: TGTGCCAGCAGCCTGACTAGAGAGGGACCCGAGACCCAGTACTTC. This gives the protein CASSLTREGPETQYF.

This sequence joins TRBV9 and TRBJ2-7; possibly TRBD1 for D (5 bases). V lost 0 bases and J lost 4, with 14 bases in between. The length of the CDR3 is 15 residues. Germline loops: CDR1 SGDLS, CDR2 YYNGEE. The CDR3 region has the DNA TGTGCCAGCAGCGTAGGGGCAGGGTCAAATTACGAGCAGTACTTC. This sequence encodes CASSVGAGSNYEQYF.

The rearrangement joins TRBV5-8 to TRBJ1-5; D call uncertain. Germline V CDR1 and CDR2: SGHTS, YDEGEE. V lost 1 base and J lost 4, with 9 bases in between. The CDR3 contains 14 residues. In nucleotides, the CDR3 is TGTGCCAGCAGCTTGTACAGCTCGAATCAGCCCCAGCATTTT. It is translated as CASSLYSSNQPQHF.

The rearrangement uses TRBV6-5 and TRBJ2-1, with 14 bases fitting TRBD2. Germline trimming cut 6 bases from V and 15 bases from J; bases unmatched to any gene: 7. CDR1 MNHEY and CDR2 SVGAGI come from the germline V gene. This CDR3 has 13 residues. In DNA, the CDR3 is TGTGCCAGCAGGGCGACTAGCGGGAGGGCTCTGTTCTTC. Amino acids: CASRATSGRALFF.

This clone came up many times. V usage is TRBV5-6 and J usage is TRBJ1-2; the D is unclear. Trimming shortened V by 0 bases and J by 8 bases, and 11 bases separated the two germline ends. CDR3 size: 13 residues. The germline gives CDR1 SGHDT, CDR2 YYEEEE. This CDR3 is CASSLDWGGGYTF. CDR3 in DNA: TGTGCCAGCAGCTTGGATTGGGGAGGAGGCTACACCTTC.